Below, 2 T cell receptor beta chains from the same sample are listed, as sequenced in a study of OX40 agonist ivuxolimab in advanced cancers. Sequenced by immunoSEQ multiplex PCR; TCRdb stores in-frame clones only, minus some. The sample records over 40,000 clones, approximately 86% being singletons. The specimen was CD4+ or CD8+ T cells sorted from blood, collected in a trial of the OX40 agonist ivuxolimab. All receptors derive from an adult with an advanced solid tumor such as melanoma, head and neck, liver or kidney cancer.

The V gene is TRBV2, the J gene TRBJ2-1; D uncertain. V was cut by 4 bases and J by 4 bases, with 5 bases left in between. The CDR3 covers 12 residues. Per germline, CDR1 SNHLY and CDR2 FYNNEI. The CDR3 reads CASSVEYNEQFF. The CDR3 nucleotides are TGTGCCAGCAGTGTGGAGTACAATGAGCAGTTCTTC.

The CDR3 nucleotides are TGTGCCAGCATAGGATCGGGCAGGGGCGAGTATCAGCCCCAGCATTTT. Protein: CASIGSGRGEYQPQHF. This rearrangement joins TRBV28 to TRBJ1-5, with D possibly TRBD1 on 6 matching bases. V dropped 7 bases and J dropped 5 bases, with 21 bases sitting between them. Germline CDR1 and CDR2: MDHEN and SYDVKM. This CDR3 has 16 residues. The variable domain in full, with the rest retrieved from reference TRBV28 and TRBJ1-5, is DVKVTQSSRYLVKRTGEKVFLECVQDMDHENMFWYRQDPGLGLRLIYFSYDVKMKEKGDIPEGYSVSREKKERFSLILESASTNQTSMYLCASIGSGRGEYQPQHFGDGTRLSIL.